A single sample gave rise to the 13 T cell receptor beta chains below, sequenced in a study of blood T cell repertoires in COVID-19. The data were produced by immunoSEQ multiplex PCR, yet TCRdb's version contains in-frame clones alone and is incomplete. The sample lists some 150,000 clones, approximately 91% occurring once. Sequenced input: peripheral blood. These receptors were collected from a human donor in a cohort sampled during active COVID-19.

This sequence joins TRBV19 and TRBJ1-1, with D hard to call. Germline V CDR1 and CDR2: LNHDA, SQIVND (reference sequence). V gave up 4 bases and J gave up 1 base, with 13 bases separating them. The CDR3 is 15 amino acids. The CDR3 loop is CASSTSARKNTEAFF. The DNA for the CDR3 is TGTGCCAGTAGTACCTCCGCCAGAAAGAACACTGAAGCTTTCTTT.

The V gene is TRBV7-8, the J gene TRBJ2-7; 9 positions match TRBD2. The V segment lost 1 base and the J segment 4 bases; nucleotides outside the gene matches: 11. This CDR3 is built from 17 residues. Germline-derived CDR1 and CDR2 are SGHVS and FQNEAQ. DNA for the CDR3: TGTGCCAGCAGCTTAGTGGGGGTAGCGGGAGCCCCATACGAGCAGTACTTC. Translation: CASSLVGVAGAPYEQYF.

The chain combines TRBV5-4 with TRBJ2-7, with D unresolved. Germline lookup yields CDR1 SGHNT and CDR2 YYREEE (reference sequence). V was pared by 0 bases and J by 1 base, with 5 bases between. CDR3 length equals 13 residues. This CDR3 reads CASSLGRSYEQYF. Written as DNA, the CDR3 is TGTGCCAGCAGCTTGGGCAGATCCTACGAGCAGTACTTC.

V and J are TRBV7-2 and TRBJ1-1; D is possibly TRBD1 (5 bases). Germline CDR1 and CDR2: SGHTA and FQGNSA. V gave up 8 bases and J gave up 0 bases, with 13 bases separating them. The CDR3 extends over 14 amino acids. CDR3 amino acids: CASLKGYMNTEAFF. The CDR3 bases are TGTGCCAGCTTGAAGGGGTACATGAACACTGAAGCTTTCTTT.

This chain joins TRBV10-3 and TRBJ1-1, with D possibly being TRBD1 (6 bases). The germline gives CDR1 ENHRY, CDR2 SYGVKD. V was cut by 5 bases and J by 1 base, with 8 bases left in between. This CDR3 contains 13 residues. CDR3 amino acids: CAISPQGNTEAFF. CDR3 bases: TGTGCCATCAGTCCACAGGGGAACACTGAAGCTTTCTTT.

This clone was detected a few times. The chain links TRBV6-2 or TRBV6-3 to TRBJ1-1, with TRBD1 as a possible D gene (6 bases). The CDR3 spans 11 residues. Per germline, CDR1 MNHEY and CDR2 SVGEGT. Trimming cost V 6 bases and J 7 bases, with 9 bases left between them. The CDR3 region is CASSTGIEAFF. CDR3 DNA: TGTGCCAGCAGCACAGGGATTGAAGCTTTCTTT.

The V call is TRBV5-1, the J call TRBJ2-2; 9 bases are a match to TRBD1. Trimming cost V 4 bases and J 3 bases; bases outside gene matches: 10. CDR1 and CDR2 (germline): SGHRS, YFSETQ. The CDR3 loop spans 17 amino acids. DNA for the CDR3: TGCGCCAGCAGCGGTGGAATAGGACAGGGGTACACCGGGGAGCTGTTTTTT. This encodes CASSGGIGQGYTGELFF. Full variable domain (rest looked up from reference TRBV5-1 and TRBJ2-2): KAGVTQTPRYLIKTRGQQVTLSCSPISGHRSVSWYQQTPGQGLQFLFEYFSETQRNKGNFPGRFSGRQFSNSRSEMNVSTLELGDSALYLCASSGGIGQGYTGELFFGEGSRLTVL.

Only one count was recorded for this clone. The chain couples TRBV3-1 (or the pseudogene TRBV3-2) to TRBJ2-1; possible D gene TRBD2, 6 bases. Between the trimmed V and J ends, which lost 6 bases and 4 bases, there was a span of 19 bases. The germline gives CDR1 LGHDT, CDR2 YNNKEL (reference sequence). This CDR3 region has 16 residues. CDR3 loop: CASSHSPAGMYNEQFF. Here the CDR3 DNA reads TGTGCCAGCAGTCACTCCCCAGCGGGCATGTACAATGAGCAGTTCTTC.

V usage is TRBV7-2 and J usage is TRBJ2-5, with TRBD2 matching 8 bases. CDR1 and CDR2 from the germline V gene are SGHTA and FQGNSA. With V trimmed by 0 bases and J by 3 bases, 9 bases remained unmatched. The CDR3 is 17 residues long. This CDR3 is CASSLARAGAREETQYF. The DNA of the CDR3 is TGTGCCAGCAGCTTAGCGCGAGCGGGGGCCCGTGAAGAGACCCAGTACTTC.

This chain uses TRBV3-1 (or the pseudogene TRBV3-2) with TRBJ1-2; D remains unclear. CDR3 size: 14 residues. Germline V gives CDR1 LGHDT, CDR2 YNNKEL (reference sequence). V lost 4 bases, J lost 2 bases, and 11 bases lay in between. The CDR3 DNA is TGTGCCAGCAGCCCTCGCGGGTGGAACTATGGCTACACCTTC. This encodes CASSPRGWNYGYTF.

This clone was recorded once. The chain carries TRBV6-2 or TRBV6-3 and TRBJ1-1, with D perhaps TRBD1 (6 bases). V was shortened by 0 bases and J by 2 bases, with 25 bases between the two germline ends. The CDR3 has 20 amino acids. Germline V gene lookup returns CDR1 MNHEY and CDR2 SVGEGT. The CDR3 coding sequence is TGTGCCAGCAGTTACTCGACTCTTTCCCGACTGTTGGGGGCTAACACTGAAGCTTTCTTT. Translated, it gives CASSYSTLSRLLGANTEAFF.

This clone was detected many times. This chain connects TRBV4-3 to TRBJ2-7; tentative D call: TRBD2 (6 bases). Per the germline V gene, CDR1 is LGHNA and CDR2 is YSLEER. There are 15 residues in the CDR3. The ends were cut back, 0 bases at V and 3 bases at J, with 12 bases in the middle. For the CDR3, the DNA is TGCGCCAGCAGCCAAGACGAGGCGGGATACTACGAGCAGTACTTC. It codes for CASSQDEAGYYEQYF.

J is TRBJ2-3 and V is TRBV4-2; possibly TRBD2 for D (5 bases). The CDR3 totals 16 residues. Germline-derived CDR1 and CDR2 are LGHNA and YNFKEQ. V dropped 1 base and J dropped 0 bases, with 11 bases sitting between them. CDR3 sequence (DNA): TGTGCCAGCAGCCAAGGGGCGACTACCAGCACAGATACGCAGTATTTT. This gives the protein CASSQGATTSTDTQYF.